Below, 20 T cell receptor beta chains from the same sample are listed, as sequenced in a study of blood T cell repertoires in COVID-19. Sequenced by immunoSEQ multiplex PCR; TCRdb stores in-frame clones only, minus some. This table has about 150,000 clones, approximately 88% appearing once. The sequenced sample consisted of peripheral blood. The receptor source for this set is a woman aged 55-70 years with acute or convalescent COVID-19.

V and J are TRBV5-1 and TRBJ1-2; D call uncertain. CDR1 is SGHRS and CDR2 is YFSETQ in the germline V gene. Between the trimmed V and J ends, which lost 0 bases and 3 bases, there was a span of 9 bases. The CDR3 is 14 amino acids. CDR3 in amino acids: CASSLAAVDYGYTF. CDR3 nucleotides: TGCGCCAGCAGCTTGGCCGCGGTTGACTATGGCTACACCTTC.

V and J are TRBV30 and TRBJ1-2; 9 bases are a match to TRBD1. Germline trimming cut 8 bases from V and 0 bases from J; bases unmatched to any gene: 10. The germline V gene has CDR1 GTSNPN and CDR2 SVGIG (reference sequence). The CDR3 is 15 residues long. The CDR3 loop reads CARRARDRANYGYTF. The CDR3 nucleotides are TGTGCCCGACGTGCCCGGGACAGGGCTAACTATGGCTACACCTTC. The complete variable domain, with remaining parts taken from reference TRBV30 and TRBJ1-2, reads SQTIHQWPATLVQPVGSPLSLECTVEGTSNPNLYWYRQAAGRGLQLLFYSVGIGQISSEVPQNLSASRPQDRQFILSSKKLLLSDSGFYLCARRARDRANYGYTFGSGTRLTVV.

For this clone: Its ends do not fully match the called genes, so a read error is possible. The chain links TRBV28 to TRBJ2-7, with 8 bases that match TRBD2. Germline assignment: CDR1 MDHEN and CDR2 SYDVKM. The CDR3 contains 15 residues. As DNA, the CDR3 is TGTGCCCGCAGTTTACCGGGGGGGGGCAGGGACGAGCAGTACTTC. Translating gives CARSLPGGGRDEQYF. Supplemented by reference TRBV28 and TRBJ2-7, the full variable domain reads DVKVTQSSRYLVKRTGEKVFLECVQDMDHENMFWYRQDPGLGLRLIYFSYDVKMKEKGDIPEGYSVSREKKERFSLILESASTNQTSMYLCARSLPGGGRDEQYFGPGTRLTVT.

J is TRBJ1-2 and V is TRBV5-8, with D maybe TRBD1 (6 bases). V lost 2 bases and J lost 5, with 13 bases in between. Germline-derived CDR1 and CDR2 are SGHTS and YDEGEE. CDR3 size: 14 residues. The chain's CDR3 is CASSFLGGAYGYTF. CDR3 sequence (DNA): TGTGCCAGCAGCTTCCTAGGGGGGGCATATGGCTACACCTTC.

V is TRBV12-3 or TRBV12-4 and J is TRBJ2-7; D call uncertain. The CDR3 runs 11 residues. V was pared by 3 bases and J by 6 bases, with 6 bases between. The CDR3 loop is CASSFLGEQYF. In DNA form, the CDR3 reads TGTGCCAGCAGTTTCCTAGGCGAGCAGTACTTC.

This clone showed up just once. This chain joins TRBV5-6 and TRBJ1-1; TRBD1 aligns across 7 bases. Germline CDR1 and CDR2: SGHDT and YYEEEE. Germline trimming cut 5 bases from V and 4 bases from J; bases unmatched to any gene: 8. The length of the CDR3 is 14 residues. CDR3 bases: TGTGCCAGCAGATCCGGGACAGAGCCCACTGAAGCTTTCTTT. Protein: CASRSGTEPTEAFF.

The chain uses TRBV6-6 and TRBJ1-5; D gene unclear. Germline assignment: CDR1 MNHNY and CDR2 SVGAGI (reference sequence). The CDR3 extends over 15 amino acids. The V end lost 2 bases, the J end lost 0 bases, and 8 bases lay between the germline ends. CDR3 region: CASSYNTYSNQPQHF. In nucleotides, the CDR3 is TGTGCCAGCAGTTACAACACATATAGCAATCAGCCCCAGCATTTT.

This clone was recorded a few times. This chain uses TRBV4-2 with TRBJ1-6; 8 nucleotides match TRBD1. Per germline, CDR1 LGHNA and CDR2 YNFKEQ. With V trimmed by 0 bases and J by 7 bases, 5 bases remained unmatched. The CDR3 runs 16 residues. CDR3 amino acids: CASSQDRDRPNSPLHF. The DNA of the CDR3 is TGTGCCAGCAGCCAAGATCGGGACAGGCCGAATTCACCCCTCCACTTT.

CDR3 protein: CASSQGGLNTGELFF. The CDR3 DNA follows: TGCGCCAGCAGCCAAGGGGGGCTGAACACCGGGGAGCTGTTTTTT. This chain connects TRBV4-1 to TRBJ2-2, with D perhaps TRBD1 (6 bases). Trimming took 1 base from V and 1 from J, leaving 7 bases between them. CDR1 is MGHRA, CDR2 YSYEKL, per germline. CDR3 length: 15 amino acids.

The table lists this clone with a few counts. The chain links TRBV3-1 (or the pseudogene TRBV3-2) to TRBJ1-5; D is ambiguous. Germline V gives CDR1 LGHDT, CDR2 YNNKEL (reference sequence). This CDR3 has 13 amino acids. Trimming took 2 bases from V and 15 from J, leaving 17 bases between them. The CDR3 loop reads CASSQSAARVGHF. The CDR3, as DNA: TGTGCCAGCAGCCAATCAGCGGCCCGGGTGGGGCATTTT.

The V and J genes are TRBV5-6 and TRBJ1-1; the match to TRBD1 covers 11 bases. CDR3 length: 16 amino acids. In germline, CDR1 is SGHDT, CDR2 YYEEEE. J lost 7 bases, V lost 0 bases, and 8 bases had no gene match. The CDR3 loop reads CASSLDRDRGSIEAFF. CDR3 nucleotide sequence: TGTGCCAGCAGCTTGGATCGGGACAGGGGGTCGATTGAAGCTTTCTTT.

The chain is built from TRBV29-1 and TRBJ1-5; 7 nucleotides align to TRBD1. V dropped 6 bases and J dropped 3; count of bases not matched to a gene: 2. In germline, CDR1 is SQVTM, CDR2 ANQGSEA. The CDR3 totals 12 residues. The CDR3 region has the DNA TGCAGCGTACAGGGGAACAATCAGCCCCAGCATTTT. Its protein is CSVQGNNQPQHF.

CDR3 DNA: TGTGCCAGCAGCCCGATCGGTAGCGGGGCAACAGATACGCAGTATTTT. Amino acid sequence: CASSPIGSGATDTQYF. The chain carries TRBV7-2 and TRBJ2-3; 8 positions match TRBD2. Germline V CDR1 and CDR2: SGHTA, FQGNSA. The CDR3 is made up of 16 amino acids. V was clipped by 5 bases and J by 3 bases; unmatched bases: 10.

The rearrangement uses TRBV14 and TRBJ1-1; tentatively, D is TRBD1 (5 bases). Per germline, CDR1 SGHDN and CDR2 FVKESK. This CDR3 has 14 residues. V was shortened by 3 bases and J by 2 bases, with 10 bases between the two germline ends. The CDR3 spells CASSHGQVNTEAFF. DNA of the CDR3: TGTGCCAGCAGCCACGGACAAGTTAACACTGAAGCTTTCTTT.

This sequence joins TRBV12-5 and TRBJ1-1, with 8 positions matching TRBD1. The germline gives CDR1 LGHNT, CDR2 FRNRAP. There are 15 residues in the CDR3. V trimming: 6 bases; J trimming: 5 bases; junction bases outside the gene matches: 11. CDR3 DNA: TGTGCTAGTGGCCACCAACAGGGGGTGGTGACTGAAGCTTTCTTT. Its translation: CASGHQQGVVTEAFF.

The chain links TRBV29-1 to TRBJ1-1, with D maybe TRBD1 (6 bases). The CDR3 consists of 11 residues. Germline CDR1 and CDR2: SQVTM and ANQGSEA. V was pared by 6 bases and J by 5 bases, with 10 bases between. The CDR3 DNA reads TGCAGCGTCGGGGGGCGGACTGAAGCTTTCTTT. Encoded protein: CSVGGRTEAFF.

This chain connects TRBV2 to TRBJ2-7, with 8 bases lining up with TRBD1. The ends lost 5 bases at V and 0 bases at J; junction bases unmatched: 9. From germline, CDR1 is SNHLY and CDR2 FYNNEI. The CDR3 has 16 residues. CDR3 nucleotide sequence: TGTGCCAGCAGTTTTCTCAGGGGGCCAAGCTCCTACGAGCAGTACTTC. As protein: CASSFLRGPSSYEQYF.

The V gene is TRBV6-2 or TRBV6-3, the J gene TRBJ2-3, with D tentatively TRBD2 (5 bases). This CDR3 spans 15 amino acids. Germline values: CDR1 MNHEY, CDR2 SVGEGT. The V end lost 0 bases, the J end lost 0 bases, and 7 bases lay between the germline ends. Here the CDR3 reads CASSYSPGSTDTQYF. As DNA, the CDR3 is TGTGCCAGCAGTTACTCGCCGGGAAGCACAGATACGCAGTATTTT.

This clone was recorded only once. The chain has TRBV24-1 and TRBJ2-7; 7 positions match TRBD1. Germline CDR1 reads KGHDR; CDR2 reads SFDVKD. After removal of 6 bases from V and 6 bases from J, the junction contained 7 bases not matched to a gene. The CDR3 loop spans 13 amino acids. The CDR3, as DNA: TGTGCCACCAGTCCTCAGACAGGGCGCGAGCAGTACTTC. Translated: CATSPQTGREQYF.

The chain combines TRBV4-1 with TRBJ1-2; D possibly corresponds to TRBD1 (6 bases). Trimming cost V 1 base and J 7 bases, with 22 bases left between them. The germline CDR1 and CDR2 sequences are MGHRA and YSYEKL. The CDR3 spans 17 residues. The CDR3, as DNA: TGCGCCAGCAGCCAAGGACGTTCGACAGGTGTTGGGGGTGGCTACACCTTC. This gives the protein CASSQGRSTGVGGGYTF.